These 14 T cell receptor beta chains share one sample of origin, sequenced in a study of regulatory T cells in long-lasting Graves disease. The TCR beta library used iRepertoire HTBI primers with Arm-PCR amplification of CDR3. TCRdb recomputed calls from the multiplex PCR reads with MiXCR, one row per CDR3 protein. Found here are about 420,000 distinct CDR3 sequences, roughly 15% of them singletons; the top ten hold about 23%. The time point: newly diagnosed GD, antithyroid drugs for less than 3 months. The TCR library was prepared using RNA isolated from PBMCs. This same sample was also taken into another study, of T cells in Graves' hyperthyroidism and ophthalmopathy.

The sample was peripheral blood mononuclear cells (PBMCs), taken at new diagnosis, from a patient treated with antithyroid drugs. The receptors come from a woman under 30 with Graves disease.

This clonotype was found many times. The DNA for the CDR3 is TGTGCCAGCAGCTTTTCTAGCGACTACAATGAGCAGTTCTTC. Its protein product is CASSFSSDYNEQFF. The chain couples TRBV7-3 to TRBJ2-1, with D possibly matching TRBD2 (6 bases). The CDR3 covers 14 residues. Trimming pared 3 bases from V and 3 bases from J, leaving 9 bases between. In germline, CDR1 is SGHTA, CDR2 FQGTGA.

This clonotype was recorded many times. V and J are TRBV7-2 and TRBJ2-7, with D maybe TRBD1 (6 bases). Germline loops: CDR1 SGHTA, CDR2 FQGNSA. The CDR3 runs 14 residues. V lost 2 bases, J lost 4 bases, and 12 bases lay in between. In nucleotides, the CDR3 is TGTGCCAGCAGCTTAACCAGGGGTGCGTACGAGCAGTACTTC. Its translation: CASSLTRGAYEQYF.

This clonotype was seen a few times. CDR3 amino acids: CASSFGTGGPETQYF. The CDR3 nucleotides read TGTGCCAGCAGCTTTGGGACAGGGGGCCCGGAGACCCAGTACTTC. This sequence joins TRBV5-8 and TRBJ2-5, with 12 bases identical to TRBD1. The CDR3 is 15 amino acids. CDR1 is SGHTS, CDR2 YDEGEE, per germline. With 2 bases clipped from V and 5 bases from J, the junction kept 4 bases outside the gene matches.

This clonotype was counted many times. The chain combines TRBV28 with TRBJ2-4, with D perhaps TRBD1 (5 bases). Germline loops: CDR1 MDHEN, CDR2 SYDVKM. The CDR3 extends over 15 amino acids. Trimming stripped 6 bases from V and 2 bases from J, with 14 bases between. The DNA for the CDR3 is TGTGCCAGCAGCACAGGATTGGGGACCAAAAACATTCAGTACTTC. Protein sequence: CASSTGLGTKNIQYF. Using reference TRBV28 and TRBJ2-4 for the parts outside the CDR3, the full variable domain is DVKVTQSSRYLVKRTGEKVFLECVQDMDHENMFWYRQDPGLGLRLIYFSYDVKMKEKGDIPEGYSVSREKKERFSLILESASTNQTSMYLCASSTGLGTKNIQYFGAGTRLSVL.

Details on this clonotype: An end of the junction does not agree with germline; a read error may underlie this. V gene TRBV19 combines with J gene TRBJ2-1; D might be TRBD2 (6 bases). The CDR3 is 15 residues long. CDR1 is LNHDA, CDR2 SQIVND, per germline (reference sequence). As DNA, the CDR3 is TGTACCAGTAGTATAGTTGGAGGGGTGTACAATGAGCAGTTCTTC. Translation gives CTSSIVGGVYNEQFF.

In this sample, this clonotype turned up a few times. The V gene is TRBV28, the J gene TRBJ2-2, with 9 bases that match TRBD2. Germline V gives CDR1 MDHEN, CDR2 SYDVKM. Trimming took 11 bases from V and 8 from J; bases not matched to a gene: 21. The CDR3 totals 17 residues. The CDR3 region has the DNA TGTGCCTGTACTACTAGGCCCGGGCTAGCGGGAAGAGGGGAGCTGTTTTTT. It yields the protein CACTTRPGLAGRGELFF.

This clonotype was seen ten or more times. The chain employs TRBV12-3 or TRBV12-4 and TRBJ1-2; 8 nucleotides agree with TRBD1. V lost 6 bases to trimming and J lost 5 bases; unmatched junction nucleotides: 5. The CDR3 spans 13 residues. This CDR3 is CASSLTGVYGYTF. The DNA of the CDR3 is TGTGCCAGCAGCCTGACAGGGGTGTATGGCTACACCTTC.

This clonotype was recorded at least ten times. The rearrangement joins TRBV28 to TRBJ2-1; 11 nucleotides agree with TRBD2. Germline V CDR1 and CDR2: MDHEN, SYDVKM. Trimming at V came to 2 bases and at J to 5 bases, leaving 5 bases not matched to a gene. The CDR3 covers 16 residues. CDR3 amino acids: CASSLGLAGGDNEQFF. CDR3 nucleotide sequence: TGTGCCAGCAGTTTAGGGCTAGCGGGAGGCGACAATGAGCAGTTCTTC.

In the case of this clonotype: It may be a read error: a sequence one base away is much more abundant. The J gene is TRBJ2-5, the V gene TRBV30; 10 bases agree with TRBD1. The CDR3 runs 13 residues. Germline CDR1 reads GTSNPN; CDR2 reads SVGIG (reference sequence). The chain's CDR3 is CAWRGTGVETQCF. The CDR3 region has the DNA TGTGCCTGGAGGGGGACAGGGGTGGAGACCCAGTGCTTC.

The table lists this clonotype with many counts. This sequence joins TRBV3-1 and TRBJ1-1; tentatively, D is TRBD1 (6 bases). The CDR3 totals 15 residues. V lost 4 bases to trimming and J lost 0 bases, with 12 bases between them. Germline CDR1 and CDR2: LGHDT and YNNKEL (reference sequence). Here the CDR3 DNA reads TGTGCCAGCAGCCCCCTTGACAGGCTGAACACTGAAGCTTTCTTT. Its protein is CASSPLDRLNTEAFF.

At least ten counts were recorded for this clonotype. The chain employs TRBV19 and TRBJ1-5, with TRBD1 as a possible D gene (5 bases). With 7 bases removed from V and 6 bases from J, the gap between germline ends came to 22 bases. In germline, CDR1 is LNHDA, CDR2 SQIVND (reference sequence). This CDR3 spans 16 amino acids. The CDR3, as DNA: TGTGCCAGTACCGAAAAGCTGGGGCAGGGTGGTCAGCCCCAGCATTTT. It translates to CASTEKLGQGGQPQHF.

This clonotype was counted ten times or more. The chain joins TRBV7-2 to TRBJ1-5; possibly TRBD1 for D (5 bases). Trimming left V 5 bases short and J 7 bases short, with 15 bases between. Germline V gene sequence: CDR1 SGHTA, CDR2 FQGNSA. This CDR3 spans 14 amino acids. The DNA of the CDR3 is TGTGCCAGCAGCCGAGACACAGGTTGGCAGCCCCAGCATTTT. Protein sequence: CASSRDTGWQPQHF.

Concerning this clonotype: This may arise from a read error, as a much more abundant clone is one base away. This chain links TRBV12-3 or TRBV12-4 with TRBJ2-1; TRBD2 matches 10 bases. Trimming took 11 bases from V and 2 from J; bases not matched to a gene: 9. CDR3 length: 15 amino acids. CDR3 region: CAVLLAGGTYNEQFF. The CDR3 DNA sequence: TGTGCCGTACTATTAGCGGGGGGTACCTACAATGAGCAGTTCTTC.

The rearrangement joins TRBV20-1 to TRBJ2-1, with 10 bases lining up with TRBD1. The germline CDR1 and CDR2 sequences are DFQATT and SNEGSKA (reference sequence). The CDR3 consists of 14 residues. V trimming: 6 bases; J trimming: 1 base; junction bases outside the gene matches: 3. The CDR3 DNA sequence: TGCAGTGCAAGACAGGGGGCTTCCTACAATGAGCAGTTCTTC. Translating it yields CSARQGASYNEQFF.